The present T cell receptor beta chain was sequenced within a study of T cell repertoires in ileal Crohn's disease (dated by TCRdb to the late 2010s). Study-level background: The median duration of disease was around 7.3 years, and at the time of surgery approximately 33% of patients were active smokers. Every patient underwent surgery because of a complication, which was stricturing disease in about 60% and penetrating disease in 39%. Neoterminal ileum biopsies obtained at postoperative colonoscopy were designated as M6 samples. Roughly half of the patients were given postoperative therapy, with fewer than 12 receiving thiopurines and about 19 receiving anti-TNF agents. A Rutgeerts score above i0 was used to define endoscopic postoperative recurrence. A total of roughly 150 mucosal samples from roughly 60 patients were sequenced, collected from several sites on the surgical specimen as well as at postoperative endoscopy. TCR repertoire analysis was performed in about 59 Crohn's disease patients drawn from a prospective multicentre cohort. Running in parallel with the study was a multicentre cohort set up to find predictors of early endoscopic recurrence following ileocolonic resection. The study at large found these results: Compared with CD4 T cells, sorted CD8 T cells held more high-frequency clones, which suggests that the mucosal expansions were mostly CD8. Endoscopic recurrence was found to be associated with higher high-frequency clone percentages at surgery, and recurrence was observed in all patients with clonality above 26.8% (18/57). Within the first year after surgery, the timing of postoperative endoscopy varied, and the median delay was 6.9 months. Compared with non-smokers, patients who were active smokers at surgery showed a significantly higher proportion of clonal expansions (around 24% vs 18%, p=0.02). Mucosal CD4 and CD8 T cells were sorted and sequenced only in a subgroup of patients, whose size was not stated.

For commercial TCRB immunosequencing, about 500 nanograms of biopsy DNA were submitted for each sample. CDR3 regions were amplified from genomic DNA by Adaptive Biotechnology using a two-step, amplification bias-controlled multiplex PCR. The first PCR used primers for every V and J gene segment; the second PCR added barcodes and Illumina adapters. An Illumina instrument was used to sequence the CDR3 libraries. Regarding the original processing steps: Vendor-provided pipelines were combined with custom analysis of raw data in R/Bioconductor under R version 3.3.0. Clonality, ranging from 0 to 1, was calculated as the inverse of the normalised Shannon entropy of all productive clones. The repertoire share taken up by the top 100 clones defined high-frequency clones, and only clones that passed a 95% confidence test were kept. Repertoire diversity was measured with the Simpson index, and overlap between samples was measured with the Morisita-Horn index. Not all clones reach the TCRdb copy of this immuneACCESS table, which keeps in-frame sequences only. Checked studies attribute under half of the gap to unresolved V genes and leave the rest unexplained. V, J and clone size reflect that table, while D and trimming were determined from the DNA. The sample table contains approximately 6,500 clones; only one count was recorded for more than 65% of them. The ten largest clones capture roughly 10% of the sample.

Concerning this clone: Its specific antigen is unknown. It has no much larger one-base neighbor in the sample; base qualities were not kept.

The time point label on this specimen signifies: neoterminal ileum biopsy at postoperative endoscopy, about 6 months after surgery. Adults with ileal or ileocolonic Crohn's disease and an indication for ileocolonic resection were eligible for inclusion. Whole ileal mucosal biopsies were kept frozen at -80 degrees C prior to DNA extraction. Genomic DNA was isolated from frozen whole biopsies using a TRizol-based method, and the DNA was quantified with a NanoDrop 2000 spectrophotometer. Trimming removed 6 bases from V and 0 bases from J, leaving 8 bases between the germline ends. From a lookup of the germline V gene (reference sequence), CDR1 and CDR2 are LNHDA and SQIVND. The CDR3 sequence holds 13 residues, the cysteine and phenylalanine included. Only the CDR3 part of the read is kept: 39 bases, read in frame from the first base.

The clonotype comes from an adult with Crohn's disease. The chain couples TRBV19 to TRBJ1-1, with a tentative D gene TRBD1 over 6 matching bases. Material for sequencing was ileal tissue. The DNA sequence reads TGTGCCAGTAGGGGGGGGCTGAACACTGAAGCTTTCTTT. Translated, it reads CASRGGLNTEAFF. With all but the CDR3 taken from the reference TRBV19 and TRBJ1-1 genes, the full variable domain is: DGGITQSPKYLFRKEGQNVTLSCEQNLNHDAMYWYRQDPGQGLRLIYYSQIVNDFQKGDIAEGYSVSREKKESFPLTVTSAQKNPTAFYLCASRGGLNTEAFFGQGTRLTVV.